This record looks at one TCR beta chain sequence and its context. Its antigen has not been determined. Nothing much larger sits one base from this clone, and base qualities are not available. Ends trimmed: V by 6 bases, J by 4 bases; bases unmatched to a gene: 4. There are 14 amino acids in the CDR3, from cysteine to phenylalanine inclusive. This entry keeps only the CDR3 DNA: 42 bases, framed from base 1. CDR1 and CDR2 are read off the germline V gene as MGHRA and YSYEKL. The data derive from a study of blood T cell repertoires in COVID-19 (dated by TCRdb to between 2020 and 2021). General notes on the study: Samples from collaborators originated in the United States, Italy and Spain and spanned both the acute and convalescent phases of COVID-19. The sample metadata nearly always contained a de-identified subject ID, COVID-19 status, age in years and sex. The material from the prospective study consisted of cDNA or gDNA derived from T cells, B-cell-depleted T cells, or PBMCs. Where available, HLA class I and class II types were taken from metadata supplied by the sample provider and were not determined by assay-based typing. The dataset comprised deeply sampled blood TCRbeta repertoires from subjects exposed to, actively infected with, or recovered from COVID-19. The repertoires were made available in a free public database intended to serve as a resource for research on the immune response to SARS-CoV-2. Samples were obtained from the ongoing ImmuneRACE study (first 160 participants) and from some 1,300 subjects provided by 6 global collaborators. Study-wide findings and limitations: Clinical and demographic metadata were provided uncurated, with the amount varying by source and participant.

TCRbeta CDR3 regions were amplified from genomic DNA using the immunoSEQ Assay, a bias-controlled multiplex PCR. Per the original workflow: Within the assay, amplification of reference gene primers was used to estimate how many nucleated cells each sample contained. To quantify the absolute abundance of each unique TCRbeta CDR3 rearrangement, sequence reads were collapsed and filtered. For each sample, productive Simpson clonality was calculated as the square root of Simpson's diversity index over productive rearrangements. Entries here come from immuneACCESS through TCRdb and include only in-frame sequences with V and J called. Some clones fail to appear in such tables; in the studies checked, an unresolved V gene covers under half of the shortfall, and the cause of the remainder is unknown. D and trimming come from the DNA, and the V and J calls and clone size come from that table. This sample has about 73,000 clones in its table, and more than 60% of those were observed once. The ten largest clones take up approximately 20% of the sample.

Whole blood was collected in K2EDTA tubes by collaborating institutions according to the institutions' own protocols. Collaborator samples were shipped for TCRbeta analysis as frozen whole blood, isolated PBMCs, or DNA extracted from either sample type. The chain uses TRBV4-1 and TRBJ2-3; 10 central bases correspond to TRBD2. This sequence was found in a man in his fifties or sixties with acute or convalescent COVID-19. Material: peripheral blood. CDR3 loop: CASRLSGGADTQYF. The nucleotides read TGCGCCAGCAGATTAAGCGGGGGGGCAGATACGCAGTATTTT.